This T cell receptor (beta chain) was obtained from a study of T cells in Graves' hyperthyroidism and ophthalmopathy. This clonotype showed up many times. Amplification of TCR beta CDR3 regions was performed using RNA transcripts as template. The HTBI primer set was used in a first-round RT-PCR of the TCR CDR3. Each CDR3 protein gets one entry after TCRdb re-called the multiplex PCR reads with MiXCR. Among fewer than 750,000 distinct CDR3 sequences listed, about 45% were seen once. The CDR3 has 14 amino acids. Germline loops: CDR1 SGHDT, CDR2 YYEEEE. Trimming removed 0 bases at V and 6 bases at J, with 12 bases between.

The source of this sequence is a woman aged 18-29 years with Graves' hyperthyroidism. J is TRBJ1-1 and V is TRBV5-6; possible D gene TRBD1, 6 bases. Sequencing was carried out using peripheral blood or thyroid tissue (not recorded which). The CDR3 DNA sequence: TGTGCCAGCAGCTTGGCCGCAGGGGTGGCTGAAGCTTTCTTT. Translating it yields CASSLAAGVAEAFF.